What follows are 10 T cell receptor beta chains derived from one specimen sequenced in a study of response to subunit inactivated influenza vaccine. MiXCR, applied by TCRdb to the RT-PCR reads, yields one record per CDR3 protein. The sample lists hundreds of thousands of distinct CDR3 sequences, approximately 12% occurring once. The starting material was PBMCs from blood, obtained 45 days after vaccination. The receptor source for this set is a man aged 45-65 years who received an inactivated influenza vaccine.

The J gene is TRBJ2-2, the V gene TRBV12-3 or TRBV12-4; D unclear. V lost 8 bases and J lost 5, with 9 bases in between. This CDR3 region has 12 residues. CDR3 in amino acids: CASRAETGELFF. The CDR3 coding sequence is TGTGCCAGCCGGGCGGAGACCGGGGAGCTGTTTTTT.

The rearrangement links TRBV7-2 to TRBJ2-1; 13 nucleotides agree with TRBD2. The length of the CDR3 is 17 residues. CDR1 is SGHTA and CDR2 is FQGNSA in the germline V gene. The trim removed 6 bases at V and 0 bases at J, leaving 5 bases unmatched. The CDR3 DNA sequence: TGTGCCAGCAGGGGGACTAGCGGGGTGAGCTCCTACAATGAGCAGTTCTTC. It encodes CASRGTSGVSSYNEQFF.

This clonotype was seen only a few times. The rearrangement joins TRBV24-1 to TRBJ1-1, with a possible D match to TRBD1 (5 bases). Germline V CDR1 and CDR2: KGHDR, SFDVKD. The CDR3 runs to 12 residues. V lost 4 bases, J lost 9 bases, and 11 bases lay in between. This chain's CDR3 is CATSDPVGQAFF. DNA for the CDR3: TGTGCCACCAGTGACCCGGTGGGGCAAGCTTTCTTT.

The J gene is TRBJ2-3, the V gene TRBV5-1, with 8 bases matching TRBD2. V was pared by 0 bases and J by 3 bases, with 6 bases of the junction left unmatched. Germline V gene lookup returns CDR1 SGHRS and CDR2 YFSETQ. The CDR3 spans 16 residues. DNA for the CDR3: TGCGCCAGCAGCTTGGATGGGCGGGGGGCGACAGATACGCAGTATTTT. Encoded protein: CASSLDGRGATDTQYF.

This clonotype was seen a handful of times. V and J are TRBV4-2 and TRBJ2-1; 9 positions match TRBD1. The CDR3 is 16 amino acids. V lost 3 bases to trimming and J lost 5 bases; unmatched junction nucleotides: 8. The V gene's germline CDR1 is LGHNA and CDR2 YNFKEQ. CDR3 DNA: TGTGCCAGCAGCCAGGGACAGGGAGGTATACACAATGAGCAGTTCTTC. It translates to CASSQGQGGIHNEQFF.

This clonotype was observed a handful of times. V usage is TRBV7-8 and J usage is TRBJ1-1; D not resolved. The CDR3 extends over 12 amino acids. Trimming stripped 5 bases from V and 7 bases from J, with 11 bases between. Germline CDR1 is SGHVS and CDR2 is FQNEAQ. This CDR3 reads CASSPGIREAFF. The CDR3 nucleotides are TGTGCCAGCAGCCCCGGGATACGTGAAGCTTTCTTT.

This clonotype was seen a few times. The rearrangement uses TRBV5-1 and TRBJ2-3; 11 bases are a match to TRBD1. With V trimmed by 5 bases and J by 4 bases, 9 bases remained unmatched. CDR1 SGHRS and CDR2 YFSETQ come from the germline V gene. The CDR3 is 16 residues long. The CDR3, as DNA: TGCGCCAGCAGACCTACCGGGACAGGGGGATCAGATACGCAGTATTTT. This sequence encodes CASRPTGTGGSDTQYF.

This clonotype has only a few counts. The J gene is TRBJ2-2, the V gene TRBV15; D gene uncertain. The CDR3 spans 14 residues. Trimming cost V 0 bases and J 6 bases, with 8 bases left between them. Germline CDR1 LNHNV, CDR2 YYDKDF (reference sequence). This chain's CDR3 is CATSRDKDPGELFF. CDR3 coding DNA: TGTGCCACCAGCAGAGATAAGGACCCCGGGGAGCTGTTTTTT.

This clonotype was counted a few times. A much larger clone lies one base from this, so it may be a read error. V usage is TRBV7-6 and J usage is TRBJ2-7, with D unclear. The V end was cut by 4 bases, the J end by 0 bases, with 4 bases between. CDR1 is SGHVS and CDR2 is FNYEAQ in the germline V gene. The CDR3 spans 12 residues. The DNA for the CDR3 is TGTGCCAGCAGCTCTTTCTCCTACGAGCAGTACTTC. This sequence encodes CASSSFSYEQYF.

The CDR3 loop reads CASSLRDNEQFF. The CDR3 DNA is TGTGCCAGCAGCTTGCGGGACAATGAGCAGTTCTTC. The V call is TRBV11-2, the J call TRBJ2-1; D perhaps matches TRBD2 (5 bases). V lost 3 bases and J lost 5, with 5 bases in between. The CDR3 consists of 12 residues. Per the germline V gene, CDR1 is SGHAT and CDR2 is FQNNGV.